This T cell receptor (beta chain) was documented in a study of CD8 T cells in ankylosing spondylitis (dated by TCRdb to between 2016 and 2019). In terms of the full investigation: T cell receptor beta repertoires were profiled in healthy donors and ankylosing spondylitis patients so that disease-linked TCR variants could be found. The whole study cohort included 108 healthy donors and about two dozen ankylosing spondylitis patients. Peripheral blood was sampled, and synovial fluid was additionally collected from ankylosing spondylitis patients. On the study overall, not on this receptor specifically: Some motif variants had previously been reported in the synovial fluid and blood of reactive arthritis patients, which suggests shared mechanisms of disease initiation. A TCR beta motif of about 8 highly homologous amino acid variants appeared characteristic of blood from ankylosing spondylitis patients. A CD8+ phenotype was shown by the disease-linked clones, which were found at relatively low frequencies in peripheral blood. The disease-linked clones were reported to be significantly enriched in matched synovial fluid samples from ankylosing spondylitis patients.

CDR1 and CDR2, per the germline V gene, are SGHRS and YFSETQ. The CDR3 holds 11 amino acids from the cysteine to the phenylalanine. Only the CDR3 part of the read is kept: 33 bases, read in frame from the first base. The sample holds many counts of this clonotype. Its antigen specificity is not known. The junction does not match germline at one end; this may be a read error. Instrument used: Illumina HiSeq 2500. Quantitative 5'-RACE with molecular barcodes was the method used to prepare the TCR beta libraries. As for how the authors treated the data: Disease-linked TCR variants were identified with a new computational method built on a probabilistic model of VDJ rearrangement. TCRdb trimmed public reads at Q25 via fastp, called clones via MiXCR and kept in-frame beta chains. Rows are unified per CDR3 protein, each entry keeping the most common DNA and genes. The V and J calls, along with clone size, are taken from TCRdb and not from the paper's own processing. For this sample the table gives roughly 180,000 distinct CDR3 sequences, of which roughly 13% were detected only once. The ten largest clones capture approximately 9.9% of the sample.

This sequence was found in a female donor with ankylosing spondylitis or in good health (not recorded which). The chain is assembled from TRBV5-1 and TRBJ2-2; the D gene lacks a confident call. Specimen: blood, either unsorted or a sorted T cell fraction (not recorded which). The DNA reads TGTGCCAGCAGCTTCGCGGGGGAGCTGTTTTTT. Its protein is CASSFAGELFF.